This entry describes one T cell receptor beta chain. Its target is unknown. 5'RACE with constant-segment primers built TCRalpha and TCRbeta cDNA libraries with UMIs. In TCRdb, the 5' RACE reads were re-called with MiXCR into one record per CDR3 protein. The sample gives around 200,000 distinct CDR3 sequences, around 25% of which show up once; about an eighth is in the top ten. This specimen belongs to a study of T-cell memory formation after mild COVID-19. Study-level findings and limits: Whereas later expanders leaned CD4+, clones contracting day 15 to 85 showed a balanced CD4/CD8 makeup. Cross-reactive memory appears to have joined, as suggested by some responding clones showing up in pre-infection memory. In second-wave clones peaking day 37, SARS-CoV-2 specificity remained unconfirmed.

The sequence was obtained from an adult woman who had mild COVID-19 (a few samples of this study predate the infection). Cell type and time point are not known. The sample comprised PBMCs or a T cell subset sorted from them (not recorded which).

DNA of the CDR3: TGCGCCAGCAGCCAAGTAGGGACAGGTCCCACTGAAGCTTTCTTT. Translating gives CASSQVGTGPTEAFF. This sequence joins TRBV4-1 and TRBJ1-1, with 8 bases identical to TRBD1. The CDR3 runs to 15 residues. V was pared by 1 base and J by 4 bases, with 5 bases of the junction left unmatched. CDR1 is MGHRA, CDR2 YSYEKL, per germline.